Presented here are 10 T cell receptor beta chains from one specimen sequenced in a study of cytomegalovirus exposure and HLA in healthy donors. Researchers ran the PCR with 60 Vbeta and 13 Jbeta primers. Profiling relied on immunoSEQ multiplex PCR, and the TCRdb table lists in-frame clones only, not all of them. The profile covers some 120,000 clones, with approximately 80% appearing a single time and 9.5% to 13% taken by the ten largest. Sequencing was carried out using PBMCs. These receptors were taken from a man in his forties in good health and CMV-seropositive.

The CDR3 DNA follows: TGCGCCAGCAGCTTGGGGACAGGGGCTGTGCAGTACTTC. Encoded protein: CASSLGTGAVQYF. The chain uses TRBV5-1 and TRBJ2-7; 9 bases are a match to TRBD1. Per germline, CDR1 SGHRS and CDR2 YFSETQ. This CDR3 region has 13 residues. Trimming took 0 bases from V and 9 from J; bases not matched to a gene: 4.

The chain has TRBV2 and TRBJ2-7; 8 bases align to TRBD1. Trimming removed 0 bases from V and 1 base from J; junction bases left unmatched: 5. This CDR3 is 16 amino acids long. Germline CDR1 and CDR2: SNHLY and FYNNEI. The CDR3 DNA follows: TGTGCCAGCAGTGAAGCAGGGACAGGTGGGTCCTACGAGCAGTACTTC. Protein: CASSEAGTGGSYEQYF.

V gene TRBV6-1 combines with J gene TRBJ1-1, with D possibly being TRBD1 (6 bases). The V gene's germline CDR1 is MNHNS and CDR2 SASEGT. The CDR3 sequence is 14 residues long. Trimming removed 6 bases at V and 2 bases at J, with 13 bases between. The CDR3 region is CASRAGHQNTEAFF. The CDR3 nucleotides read TGTGCCAGCAGAGCGGGACACCAAAACACTGAAGCTTTCTTT.

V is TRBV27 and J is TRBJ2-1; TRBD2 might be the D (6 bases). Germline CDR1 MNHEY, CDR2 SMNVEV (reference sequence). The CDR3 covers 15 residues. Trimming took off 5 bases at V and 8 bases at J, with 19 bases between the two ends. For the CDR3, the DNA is TGTGCCAGCAGTGACGGGGGACCCCGCGGGGATGAGCAGTTCTTC. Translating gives CASSDGGPRGDEQFF.

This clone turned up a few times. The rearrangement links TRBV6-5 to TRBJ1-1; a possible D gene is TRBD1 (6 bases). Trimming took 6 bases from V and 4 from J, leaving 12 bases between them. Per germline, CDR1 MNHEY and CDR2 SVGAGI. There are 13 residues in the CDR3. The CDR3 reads CASSRTDLTEAFF. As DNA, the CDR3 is TGTGCCAGCAGCAGGACAGACCTCACTGAAGCTTTCTTT.

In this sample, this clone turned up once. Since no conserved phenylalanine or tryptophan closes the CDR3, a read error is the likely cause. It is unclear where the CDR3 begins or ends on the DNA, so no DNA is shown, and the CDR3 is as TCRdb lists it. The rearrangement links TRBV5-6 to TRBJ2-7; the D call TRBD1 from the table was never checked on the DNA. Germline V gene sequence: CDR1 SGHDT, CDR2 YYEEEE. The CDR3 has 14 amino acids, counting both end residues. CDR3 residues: CASSRSSRQGMEFL.

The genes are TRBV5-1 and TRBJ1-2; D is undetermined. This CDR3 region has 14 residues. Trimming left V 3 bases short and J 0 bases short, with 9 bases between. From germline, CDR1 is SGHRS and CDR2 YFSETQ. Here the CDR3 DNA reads TGCGCCAGCAGCTCCCATTCGGCTAACTATGGCTACACCTTC. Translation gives CASSSHSANYGYTF.

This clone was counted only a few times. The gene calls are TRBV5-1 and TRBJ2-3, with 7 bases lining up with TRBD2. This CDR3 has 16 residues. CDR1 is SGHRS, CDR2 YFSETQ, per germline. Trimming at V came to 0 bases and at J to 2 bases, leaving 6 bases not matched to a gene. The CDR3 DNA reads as TGCGCCAGCAGCTTGGATGGGGGGGGTTCCACAGATACGCAGTATTTT. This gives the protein CASSLDGGGSTDTQYF.

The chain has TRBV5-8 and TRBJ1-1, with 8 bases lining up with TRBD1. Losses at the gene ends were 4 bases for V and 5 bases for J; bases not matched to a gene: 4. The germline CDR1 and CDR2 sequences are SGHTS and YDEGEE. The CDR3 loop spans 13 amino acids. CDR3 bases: TGTGCCAGCAGCCGGACAGGGAGAACTGAAGCTTTCTTT. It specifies CASSRTGRTEAFF.

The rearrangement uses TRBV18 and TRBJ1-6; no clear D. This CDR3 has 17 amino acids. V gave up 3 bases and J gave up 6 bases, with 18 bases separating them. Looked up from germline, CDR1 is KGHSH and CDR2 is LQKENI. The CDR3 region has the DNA TGTGCCAGCTCACCGATAATGAAGGAGGGCCTTAATTCACCCCTCCACTTT. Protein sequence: CASSPIMKEGLNSPLHF.